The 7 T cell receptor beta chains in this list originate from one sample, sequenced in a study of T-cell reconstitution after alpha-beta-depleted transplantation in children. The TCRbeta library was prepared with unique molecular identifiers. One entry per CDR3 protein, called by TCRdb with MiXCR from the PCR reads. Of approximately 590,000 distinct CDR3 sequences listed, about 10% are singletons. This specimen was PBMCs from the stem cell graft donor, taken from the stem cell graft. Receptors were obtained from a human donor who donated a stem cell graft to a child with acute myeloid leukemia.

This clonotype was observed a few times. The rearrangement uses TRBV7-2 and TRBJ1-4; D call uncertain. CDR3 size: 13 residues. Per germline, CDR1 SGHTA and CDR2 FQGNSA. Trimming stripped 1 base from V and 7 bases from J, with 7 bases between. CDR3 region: CASSLVGSEKLFF. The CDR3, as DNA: TGTGCCAGCAGCTTAGTCGGGAGTGAAAAACTGTTTTTT.

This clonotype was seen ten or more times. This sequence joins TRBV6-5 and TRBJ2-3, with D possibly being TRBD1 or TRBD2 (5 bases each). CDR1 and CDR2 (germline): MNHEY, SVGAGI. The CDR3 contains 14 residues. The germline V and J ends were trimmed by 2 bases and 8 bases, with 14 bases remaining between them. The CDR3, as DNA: TGTGCCAGCAGTTACCCCACGGGGCTAGGTACGCAGTATTTT. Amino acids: CASSYPTGLGTQYF.

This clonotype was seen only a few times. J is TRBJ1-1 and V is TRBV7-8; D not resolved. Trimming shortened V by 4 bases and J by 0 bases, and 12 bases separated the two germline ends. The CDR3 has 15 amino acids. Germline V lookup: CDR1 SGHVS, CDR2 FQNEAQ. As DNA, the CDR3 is TGTGCCAGCAGCTCCAGCGGAGCATTGAACACTGAAGCTTTCTTT. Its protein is CASSSSGALNTEAFF. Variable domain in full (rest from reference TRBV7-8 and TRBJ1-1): GAGVSQSPRYKVAKRGQDVALRCDPISGHVSLFWYQQALGQGPEFLTYFQNEAQLDKSGLPSDRFFAERPEGSVSTLKIQRTQQEDSAVYLCASSSSGALNTEAFFGQGTRLTVV.

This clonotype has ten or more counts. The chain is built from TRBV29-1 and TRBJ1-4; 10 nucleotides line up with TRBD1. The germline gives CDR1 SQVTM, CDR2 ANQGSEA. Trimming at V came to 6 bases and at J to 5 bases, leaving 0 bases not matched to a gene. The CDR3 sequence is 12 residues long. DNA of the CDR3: TGCAGCGTGGGACAGGGGAATGAAAAACTGTTTTTT. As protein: CSVGQGNEKLFF.

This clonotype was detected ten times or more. The DNA of the CDR3 is TGCAGTGCTAGGGTCACAGCTGGACTGAACACCGGGGAGCTGTTTTTT. This encodes CSARVTAGLNTGELFF. V usage is TRBV20-1 and J usage is TRBJ2-2; tentative D call: TRBD2 (5 bases). The CDR3 has 16 residues. CDR1 and CDR2 from the germline V gene are DFQATT and SNEGSKA (reference sequence). V was clipped by 3 bases and J by 1 base, with 15 bases between them.

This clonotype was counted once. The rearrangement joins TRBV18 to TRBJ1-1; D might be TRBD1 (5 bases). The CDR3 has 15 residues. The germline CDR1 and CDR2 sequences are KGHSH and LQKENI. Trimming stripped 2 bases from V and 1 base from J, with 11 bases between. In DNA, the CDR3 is TGTGCCAGCTCACCAGGGGCTCCTACGAACACTGAAGCTTTCTTT. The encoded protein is CASSPGAPTNTEAFF.

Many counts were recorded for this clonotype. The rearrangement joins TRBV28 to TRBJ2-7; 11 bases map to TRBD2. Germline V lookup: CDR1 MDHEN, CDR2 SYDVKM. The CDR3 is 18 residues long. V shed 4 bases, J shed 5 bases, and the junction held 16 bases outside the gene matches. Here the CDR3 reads CASSSPWDSGRAGHEQYF. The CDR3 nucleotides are TGTGCCAGCAGTTCTCCCTGGGATAGCGGGAGGGCCGGCCACGAGCAGTACTTC.